The TCR beta chain under discussion was sequenced for a study of pediatric ulcerative colitis. Notes on the study in general: No controls had the two rectal clonotypes shared by ulcerative colitis patients. Rectal repertoires separated controls, mild-moderate and acute severe colitis. Compared with controls, ulcerative colitis showed greater blood-rectum clone sharing.

V was pared by 8 bases and J by 7 bases, with 17 bases of the junction left unmatched. The CDR3 loop spans 16 amino acids. Germline V gene data show CDR1 as SGHNT and CDR2 as YYREEE (reference sequence). Worth noting for this clone: Its antigen remains unidentified.

The protocol was immunoSEQ multiplex PCR, while the TCRdb copy is restricted to in-frame clones and leaves out a portion. The data hold about 64,000 clones, with about three quarters observed a single time. The specimen sequenced was blood. The genes are TRBV5-4 and TRBJ2-5; 10 nucleotides align to TRBD2. This TCR was sampled from a boy aged 5-17 years with moderate ulcerative colitis. The CDR3 sequence is CASRFSSGGRPWTQYF. The CDR3, as DNA: TGTGCCAGTCGATTCTCTAGCGGGGGCCGTCCTTGGACCCAGTACTTC.